The T cell receptor (beta chain) under discussion was sequenced for a study of T cells after yellow fever vaccination. Study-wide context: Preparation of fractions with low cell numbers was performed using SMART-Seq v4 Ultra Low Input. Study-wide points: Clonotype sharing between CD4 and CD8 compartments was small. Among primary-vaccination clones, most reappeared after the booster, at about 95% for CD4 and 85% to 90% for CD8.

This clonotype appeared many times. As yet, its antigen is unknown. TCR cDNA was made by 5'RACE template switching, adding a universal primer site and UMIs. TCRdb independently ran MiXCR on the 5' RACE reads; one entry per CDR3 protein. This sample carries about 310,000 distinct CDR3 sequences, around 4% of them seen once, and the ten largest clones take 23%. Germline CDR1 is SGHKS and CDR2 is YYEKEE (reference sequence). The CDR3 is made up of 12 amino acids. Trimming stripped 2 bases from V and 2 bases from J, with 5 bases between. This TCR derives from a man between 18 and 35 years old who received the YFV17D yellow fever vaccine. The sample was PBMCs, taken on the day of the yellow fever booster vaccination. This chain uses TRBV5-5 with TRBJ2-7; D is undetermined. The CDR3 is CASSFTTYEQYF. In nucleotides, the CDR3 is TGTGCCAGCAGCTTTACGACCTACGAGCAGTACTTC. The complete variable domain, with remaining parts taken from reference TRBV5-5 and TRBJ2-7, reads DAGVTQSPTHLIKTRGQQVTLRCSPISGHKSVSWYQQVLGQGPQFIFQYYEKEERGRGNFPDRFSARQFPNYSSELNVNALLLGDSALYLCASSFTTYEQYFGPGTRLTVT.